This T cell receptor beta chain is from a study of regulatory T cells in long-lasting Graves disease. Both iRepertoire HTBI primers and Arm-PCR of CDR3 regions were used to build the TCR beta libraries. Using its own MiXCR run on the multiplex PCR reads, TCRdb lists one record per CDR3 protein. The sample has some 600,000 distinct CDR3 sequences, roughly a sixth seen once. Germline CDR1 SEHNR, CDR2 FQNEAQ (reference sequence). The CDR3 is made up of 14 amino acids. Trimming took off 5 bases at V and 0 bases at J, with 10 bases between the two ends. Described time point: newly diagnosed GD, antithyroid drugs for less than 3 months. Extracted PBMC RNA gave rise to the TCR library. The sample holds many counts of this clonotype. This sample was also put to use in a study of T cells in Graves' hyperthyroidism and ophthalmopathy. From that second work: Recently diagnosed hyperthyroidism of less than 2 months' duration affected patients aged 18 to 65.

This clonotype was obtained from a man aged 18 to 35 with Graves disease. Material: peripheral blood mononuclear cells (PBMCs), obtained at new diagnosis, from a patient treated with antithyroid drugs. This rearrangement joins TRBV7-9 to TRBJ2-5, with D uncertain. The CDR3 is CASSAYLHQETQYF. CDR3 nucleotides: TGTGCCAGCAGCGCGTACCTCCACCAAGAGACCCAGTACTTC.